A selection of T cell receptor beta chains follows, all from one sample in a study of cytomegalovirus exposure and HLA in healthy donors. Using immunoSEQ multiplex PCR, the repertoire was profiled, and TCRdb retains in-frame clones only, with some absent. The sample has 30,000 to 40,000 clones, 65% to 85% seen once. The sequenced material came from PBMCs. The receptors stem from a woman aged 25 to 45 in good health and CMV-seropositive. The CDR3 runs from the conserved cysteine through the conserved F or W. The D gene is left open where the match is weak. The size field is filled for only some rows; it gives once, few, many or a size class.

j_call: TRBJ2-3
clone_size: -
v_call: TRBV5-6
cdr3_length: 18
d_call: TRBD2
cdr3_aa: CASSRTSGGAASTDTQYF
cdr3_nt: TGTGCCAGCAGCCGTACTAGCGGGGGGGCGGCTAGCACAGATACGCAGTATTTT

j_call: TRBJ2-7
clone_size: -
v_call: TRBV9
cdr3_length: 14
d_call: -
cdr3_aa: CASSANLNSYEQYF
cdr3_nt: TGTGCTAGCAGTGCCAACTTAAACTCCTACGAGCAGTACTTC

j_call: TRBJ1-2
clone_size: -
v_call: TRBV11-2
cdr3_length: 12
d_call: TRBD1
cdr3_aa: CASSWGDRGYTF
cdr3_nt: TGTGCCAGCAGCTGGGGGGACAGAGGCTACACCTTC

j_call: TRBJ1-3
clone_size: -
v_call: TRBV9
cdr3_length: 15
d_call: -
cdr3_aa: CASSLSGNTGNTIYF
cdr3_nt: TGTGCCAGCAGCCTATCAGGGAACACTGGAAACACCATATATTTT

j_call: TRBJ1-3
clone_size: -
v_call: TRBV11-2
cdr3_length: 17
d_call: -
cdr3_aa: CASSPAGFLSSGNTIYF
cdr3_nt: TGTGCCAGCAGCCCCGCGGGTTTCCTGAGCTCTGGAAACACCATATATTTT

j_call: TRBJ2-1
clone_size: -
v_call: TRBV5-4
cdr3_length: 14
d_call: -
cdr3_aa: CASSPGQPYNEQFF
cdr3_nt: TGTGCCAGCAGCCCGGGACAACCATACAATGAGCAGTTCTTC

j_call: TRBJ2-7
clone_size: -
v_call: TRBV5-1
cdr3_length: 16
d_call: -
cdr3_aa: CASSFLEGEKAYEQYF
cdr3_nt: TGCGCCAGCAGCTTTCTAGAAGGGGAAAAAGCCTACGAGCAGTACTTC

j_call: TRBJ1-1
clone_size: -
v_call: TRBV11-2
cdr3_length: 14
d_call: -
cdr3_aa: CASSLGGTNTEAFF
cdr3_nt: TGTGCCAGCAGCTTGGGAGGGACGAACACTGAAGCTTTCTTT

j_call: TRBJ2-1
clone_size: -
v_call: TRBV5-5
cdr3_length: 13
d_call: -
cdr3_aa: CASSPSTGHEQFF
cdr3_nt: TGTGCCAGCAGCCCTTCGACAGGCCATGAGCAGTTCTTC

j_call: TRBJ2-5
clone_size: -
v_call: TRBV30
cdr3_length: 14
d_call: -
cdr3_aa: CAWSVRSVQETQYF
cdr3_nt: TGTGCCTGGAGTGTACGCTCGGTCCAAGAGACCCAGTACTTC

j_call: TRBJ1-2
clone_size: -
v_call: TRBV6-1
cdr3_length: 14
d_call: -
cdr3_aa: CASSEVGGDYGYTF
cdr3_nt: TGTGCCAGCAGTGAGGTCGGGGGGGACTATGGCTACACCTTC

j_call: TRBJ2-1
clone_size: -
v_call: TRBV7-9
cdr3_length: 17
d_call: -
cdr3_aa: CSSSNIVRANSYNEQFF
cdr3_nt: TGTTCCAGCAGCAACATTGTGAGGGCGAATTCCTACAATGAGCAGTTCTTC

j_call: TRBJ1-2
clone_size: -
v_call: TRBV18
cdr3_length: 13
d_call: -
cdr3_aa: CASSPESAYGYTF
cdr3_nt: TGTGCCAGCTCACCTGAGTCCGCCTATGGCTACACCTTC

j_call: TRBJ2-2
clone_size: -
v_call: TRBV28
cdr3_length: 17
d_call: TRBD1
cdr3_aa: CASSITKGQGGTGELFF
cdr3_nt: TGTGCCAGCAGCATCACTAAGGGACAGGGCGGCACCGGGGAGCTGTTTTTT

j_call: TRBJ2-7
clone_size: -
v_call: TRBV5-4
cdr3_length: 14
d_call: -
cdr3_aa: CASSSPGSNYEQYF
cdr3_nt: TGTGCCAGCAGCTCTCCGGGATCCAACTACGAGCAGTACTTC

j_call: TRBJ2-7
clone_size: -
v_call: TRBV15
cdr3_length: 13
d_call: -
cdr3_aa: CATSREGGYEQYF
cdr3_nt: TGTGCCACCAGCAGAGAGGGGGGCTACGAGCAGTACTTC

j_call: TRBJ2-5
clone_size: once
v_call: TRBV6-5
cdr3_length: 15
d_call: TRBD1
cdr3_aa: CASSLGTGGKETQYF
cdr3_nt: TGTGCCAGCAGTCTGGGGACAGGGGGCAAAGAGACCCAGTACTTC

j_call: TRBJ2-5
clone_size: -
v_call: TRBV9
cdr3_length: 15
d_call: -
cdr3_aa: CASSPRTTTGETQYF
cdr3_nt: TGTGCCAGCAGCCCACGGACCACAACAGGAGAGACCCAGTACTTC

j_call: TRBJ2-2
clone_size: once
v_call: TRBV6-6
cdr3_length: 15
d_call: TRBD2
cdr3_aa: CASSYGGRAFGELFF
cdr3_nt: TGTGCCAGCAGTTACGGCGGGAGGGCTTTCGGGGAGCTGTTTTTT

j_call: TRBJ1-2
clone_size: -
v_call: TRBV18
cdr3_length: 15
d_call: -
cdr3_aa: CASSLGLRGGYGYTF
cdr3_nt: TGTGCCAGCTCACTCGGACTTAGGGGGGGCTATGGCTACACCTTC